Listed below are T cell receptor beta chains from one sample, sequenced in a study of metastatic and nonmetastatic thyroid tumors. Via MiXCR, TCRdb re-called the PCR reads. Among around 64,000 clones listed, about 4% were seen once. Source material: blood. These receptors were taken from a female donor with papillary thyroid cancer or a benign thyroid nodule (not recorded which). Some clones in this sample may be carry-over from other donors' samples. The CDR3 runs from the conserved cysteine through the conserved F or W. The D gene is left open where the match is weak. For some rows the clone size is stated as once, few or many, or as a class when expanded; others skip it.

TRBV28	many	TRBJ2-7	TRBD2	TGTGCCAGCAGGTCTAGCGGGAGCTCCTACGAGCAGTACTTC	CASRSSGSSYEQYF
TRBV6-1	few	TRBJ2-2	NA	TGTGCCAGCAGTGGGACTAACACCGGGGAGCTGTTTTTT	CASSGTNTGELFF
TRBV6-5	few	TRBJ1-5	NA	TGTGCCAGCAGTTACTCTGGGGATAGCAATCAGCCCCAGCATTTT	CASSYSGDSNQPQHF
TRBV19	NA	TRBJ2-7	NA	TGTGCCAGTAGTAGAGTTGAGGGAGGTACCTACGAGCAGTACTTC	CASSRVEGGTYEQYF
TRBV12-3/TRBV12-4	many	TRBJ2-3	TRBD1	TGTGCCAGCAGTTCCGCCAGGGGGCGCTCCGGCACAGATACGCAGTATTTT	CASSSARGRSGTDTQYF
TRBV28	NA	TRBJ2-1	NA	TGTGCTAGCAGCCTAACCGTTCTCCGGGACGTAAGCTCCTACAATGAGCAGTTCTTC	CASSLTVLRDVSSYNEQFF
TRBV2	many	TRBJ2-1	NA	TGTGCCAGCAGCACAGCCCCCTACAATGAGCAGTTCTTC	CASSTAPYNEQFF
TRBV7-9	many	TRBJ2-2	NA	TGTGCCAGCAGCCCACACAGCGTCCCAAGACCCGGGGAGCTGTTTTTT	CASSPHSVPRPGELFF
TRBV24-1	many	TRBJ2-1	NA	TGTGCCACCAGTGATACCAGGCGCGATTTTTACAATGAGCAGTTCTTC	CATSDTRRDFYNEQFF
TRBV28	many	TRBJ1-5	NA	TGTGCCAGCAGTTTACCCCGTTCTAGCAATCAGCCCCAGCATTTT	CASSLPRSSNQPQHF
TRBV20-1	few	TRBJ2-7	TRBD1	TGCAGTGCTAGATCTGGACAGGGGCGTGAGCAGTACTTC	CSARSGQGREQYF
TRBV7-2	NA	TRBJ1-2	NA	TGTGCCAGCAGCTTCGTATCCAGCTACTATGGCTACACCTTC	CASSFVSSYYGYTF
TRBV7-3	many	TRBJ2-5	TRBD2	TGTGCCAGCAGCCTAGGGACTAGCGGGAGTGAGACCCAGTACTTC	CASSLGTSGSETQYF
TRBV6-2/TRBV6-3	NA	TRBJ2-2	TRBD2	TGTGCCAGCAGTTCCTTGACTAGCAGGAGTACCGGGGAGCTGTTTTTT	CASSSLTSRSTGELFF
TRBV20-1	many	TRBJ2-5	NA	TGCAGTGCTAGCGACAGCCAAGAGACCCAGTACTTC	CSASDSQETQYF
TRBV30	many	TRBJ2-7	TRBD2	TGTGCCCTCAGAAGGGGCGGGAGCACCTACGAGCAGTACTTC	CALRRGGSTYEQYF
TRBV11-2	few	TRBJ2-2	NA	TGTGCCAGCAGCTTAGTTTTTCACAGGGACACCGGGGAGCTGTTTTTT	CASSLVFHRDTGELFF
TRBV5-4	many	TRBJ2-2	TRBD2	TGTGCCAGCAGCTTGGCCGGGACTAGGAATACCGGGGAGCTGTTTTTT	CASSLAGTRNTGELFF
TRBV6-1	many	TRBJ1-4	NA	TGTGCCAGCAGTTGGAGGGTAGGGGAAAAACTGTTTTTT	CASSWRVGEKLFF
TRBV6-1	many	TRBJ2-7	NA	TGTGCCAGCAGTTACCGCGCGGATTCCTACGAGCAGTACTTC	CASSYRADSYEQYF
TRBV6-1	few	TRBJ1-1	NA	TGTGCCAGCAGTCCACGGAACACTGAAGCTTTCTTT	CASSPRNTEAFF
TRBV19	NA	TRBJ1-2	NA	TGTGCCAGTAGTTGGGTCTTGGGGGACGGAGATGGCTACACCTTC	CASSWVLGDGDGYTF
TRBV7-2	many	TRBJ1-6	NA	TGTGCCAGCAGCTATAGCGCCAGGGGTCCCCTCCACTTT	CASSYSARGPLHF
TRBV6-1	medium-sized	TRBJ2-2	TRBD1	TGTGCCAGCAGTGCGGGCAGGGGGCGGGGCGGGGAGCTGTTTTTT	CASSAGRGRGGELFF
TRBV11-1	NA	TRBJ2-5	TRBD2	TGTGCCAGCAGCCCCAGACTAGCGGGGCAACAAGAGACCCAGTACTTC	CASSPRLAGQQETQYF
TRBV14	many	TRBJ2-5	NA	TGTGCCAGCGCGCATAAGACCCAGTACTTC	CASAHKTQYF
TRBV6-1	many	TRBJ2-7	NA	TGTGCCAGCAGTTACGCGGACAGAGGGACCCCCCTCGAGCAGTACTTC	CASSYADRGTPLEQYF
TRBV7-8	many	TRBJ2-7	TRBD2	TGTGCCAGCAGCTTGGGGACTAGCGGGTCCTACGAGCAGTACTTC	CASSLGTSGSYEQYF
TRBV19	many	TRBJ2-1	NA	TGTGCCAGTAGTATAGGGTCAGGGAACTACAATGAGCAGTTCTTC	CASSIGSGNYNEQFF
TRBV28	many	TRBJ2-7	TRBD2	TGTGCCAGCAGTTTAGCGGGAGTGAACTACGAGCAGTACTTC	CASSLAGVNYEQYF
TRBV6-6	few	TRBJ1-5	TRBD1	TGTGCCAGCAGTTACTCGACAGGGTCTGTTCTGCCCCAGCATTTT	CASSYSTGSVLPQHF
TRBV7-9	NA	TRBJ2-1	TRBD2	TGTGCCAGCAGCTTAGCTGGCGTAGCGGGGGGACACAATGAGCAGTTCTTC	CASSLAGVAGGHNEQFF
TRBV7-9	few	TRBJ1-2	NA	TGTGCCAGCAGCCCAACGTGGGGGGCGGACTATGGCTACACCTTC	CASSPTWGADYGYTF
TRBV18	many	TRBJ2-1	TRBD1	TGTGCCAGCTCACCACCGGCGACAGGGCGGAATGAGCAGTTCTTC	CASSPPATGRNEQFF
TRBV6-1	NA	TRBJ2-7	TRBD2	TGTGCCAGCAGTATCGGGACTAGCGGGAGCGAGCAGTACTTC	CASSIGTSGSEQYF
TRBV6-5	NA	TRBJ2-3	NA	TGTGCCAGCAGTTACTCGAGCGGATCTAGCACAGATACGCAGTATTTT	CASSYSSGSSTDTQYF
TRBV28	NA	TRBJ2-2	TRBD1	TGTGCCAGCAGTTTCTCCGACAGGGGGGCAGGGGAGCTGTTTTTT	CASSFSDRGAGELFF
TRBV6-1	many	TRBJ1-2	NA	TGTGCCAGCAGTCATCAGGACAGCTATGGCTACACCTTC	CASSHQDSYGYTF
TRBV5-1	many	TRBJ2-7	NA	TGCGCCAGCAGGGCAGGGGATATCTACGAGCAGTACTTC	CASRAGDIYEQYF
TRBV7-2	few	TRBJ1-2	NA	TGTGCCAGCAGCTTAGCGTTGGGGGGCTGGGATGGCTACACCTTC	CASSLALGGWDGYTF
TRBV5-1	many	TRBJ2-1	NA	TGCGCCAGCAGCTGGGCCCAGGGGCCTAATGAGCAGTTCTTC	CASSWAQGPNEQFF
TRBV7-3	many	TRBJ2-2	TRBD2	TGTGCCAGCAGCGCGCGACTAGCGGGAGTTGGCGGGGAGCTGTTTTTT	CASSARLAGVGGELFF
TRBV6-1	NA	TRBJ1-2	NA	TGTGTCAGCAGTAGCAACCAGCCTAACTATGGCTACACCTTC	CVSSSNQPNYGYTF
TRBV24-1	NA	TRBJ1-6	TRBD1	TGTGCCAGCAGTGAAAGAACCGGGACAGTCTATAATTCACCCCTCCACTTT	CASSERTGTVYNSPLHF
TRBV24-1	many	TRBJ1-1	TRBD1	TGTGCCACCAGTGACCACAGGGGTACCGCTGAAGCTTTCTTT	CATSDHRGTAEAFF
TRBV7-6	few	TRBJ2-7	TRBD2	TGTGCCAGCGGATTCGGCGGGGGGCTGTCCGAGCAGTACTTC	CASGFGGGLSEQYF
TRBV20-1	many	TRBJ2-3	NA	TGCAGTGCTTGGGTAAGAGATACGCAGTATTTT	CSAWVRDTQYF
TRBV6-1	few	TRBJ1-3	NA	TGTGCCAGCATGAGGCCTAGGACGGGAGGAAACACCATATATTTT	CASMRPRTGGNTIYF
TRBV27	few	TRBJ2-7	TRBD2	TGTGCCAGCAGCCCGAGACTAGCGGGAGGAAGGTACGAGCAGTACTTC	CASSPRLAGGRYEQYF
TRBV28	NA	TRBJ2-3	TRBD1	TGTGCCAGCAGTGCGGACCAGGGGGTCACAGATACGCAGTATTTT	CASSADQGVTDTQYF
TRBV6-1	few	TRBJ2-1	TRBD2	TGTGCCCACGTACTATCGGGAGGGTCGCCGGGCAATGAGCAGTTCTTC	CAHVLSGGSPGNEQFF
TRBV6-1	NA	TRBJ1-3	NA	TGTGCCAGCAGTGGGACGGTGACCTCTGGAAACACCATATATTTT	CASSGTVTSGNTIYF
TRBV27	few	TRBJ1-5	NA	TGTGCCAGCAGCCTCAATGCGATTACAGGGCCCAAAGGGCAGCCCCAGCATTTT	CASSLNAITGPKGQPQHF
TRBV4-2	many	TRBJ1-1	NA	TGTGCCAGCAGCCAAGGACAACAAGAGGGAACTGAAGCTTTCTTT	CASSQGQQEGTEAFF
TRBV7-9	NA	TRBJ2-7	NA	TGCGCCAGCAGCTTGCTTCAGTCCTACGAGCAGTACTTC	CASSLLQSYEQYF
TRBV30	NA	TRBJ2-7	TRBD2	TGTGCCTGGGCCGGACTAGCGAATGTATACGAGCAGTACTTC	CAWAGLANVYEQYF
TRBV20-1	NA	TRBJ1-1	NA	TGCTTCCTCACTGGGGGAGGCCGCCACACTGAAGCTTTCTTT	CFLTGGGRHTEAFF
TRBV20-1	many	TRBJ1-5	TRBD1	TGCAGTGCTAGGGGGCGGGGACAGGCGTCTAGCAATCAGCCCCAGCATTTT	CSARGRGQASSNQPQHF
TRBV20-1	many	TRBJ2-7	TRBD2	TGCAGTGCAACAACACGCGGGAGGCGGGAGCAGTACTTC	CSATTRGRREQYF
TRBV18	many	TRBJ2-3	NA	TGTGCCAGCTCACCGTCTACGCGTCTAAGCACAGATACGCAGTATTTT	CASSPSTRLSTDTQYF